This T cell receptor beta chain is drawn from a study of T cell responses to AZD1222 COVID-19 vaccine. As concerns this clone: The antigen is unknown.

TCRdb's copy holds only in-frame clones and misses some; the assay was immunoSEQ multiplex PCR. The table includes about 160,000 clones, around 92% detected once. The study's findings and limits: The reported proportion of spike-specific TCRs targeting unmutated variant regions was nearly half.

The CDR3 extends over 15 amino acids. The V end lost 3 bases, the J end lost 3 bases, and 12 bases lay between the germline ends. Germline V CDR1 and CDR2: MDHEN, SYDVKM. The rearrangement links TRBV28 to TRBJ1-5; weak D call: TRBD1 (5 bases). The sample consisted of peripheral blood, taken on day 0 of MenACWY control vaccination. This TCR was sampled from an adult in good health. CDR3 amino acids: CASSFRGGFNQPQHF. The CDR3 nucleotides read TGTGCCAGCAGTTTCCGTGGGGGTTTCAATCAGCCCCAGCATTTT.